The clone carrying this T cell receptor beta chain has more than one count but fewer than ten. The antigen is undetermined. These data come from a study of T cell repertoires in cytomegalovirus infection. Study-wide context: Public TCR beta signatures indicated both CMV infection and matching HLA type. Study results and caveats: Clonotype analysis showed dominance of the ex vivo response by HLA-C-restricted CMV-specific TCR beta clonotypes. There were carriers of CMV plus the relevant HLA, and cumulative public TCR beta family frequency identified them.

The CDR3 sequence is 14 residues long. Trimming pared 7 bases from V and 0 bases from J, leaving 12 bases between. From the reads, TCRdb called clonotypes with MiXCR, one entry per CDR3 protein. This sample has more than 650,000 distinct CDR3 sequences; 35% occur once, and the top ten carry under 3%. The sequencing sample was made of PBMCs. This sequence was found in a human donor in good health (CMV status not recorded). Some clones in this sample may be carry-over from other donors' samples. The chain employs TRBV12-3 or TRBV12-4 and TRBJ1-1; maybe TRBD1 (6 bases). The CDR3 here is CASTRDTLNTEAFF. DNA for the CDR3: TGTGCCAGCACTCGGGACACCTTGAACACTGAAGCTTTCTTT.